Sequencing of this T cell receptor (beta chain) was carried out in a study of CD8+CD57+ T cells in acquired aplastic anemia. Study-level background: Average DNA yield from sorted CD4+ and CD8+ cells was about 3.2 ug.

Profiling of TCR beta VDJ combinations and CDR3 sequences used genomic DNA as template. Each CDR3 protein is one row after TCRdb ran MiXCR on the reads. The sample holds approximately 57,000 distinct CDR3 sequences; roughly 60% are singletons and the top ten take about 15%. V was trimmed by 0 bases and J by 7 bases, leaving 21 bases between them. CDR1 is LNHNV and CDR2 is YYDKDF in the germline V gene (reference sequence). The length of the CDR3 is 17 residues. An expansion of CD8+CD57+ cells by flow cytometry had been shown in patients chosen for sequencing. The study's findings and limits: In CD8+ cells, Simpson's diversity showed no significant difference between patients and controls.

This clonotype was seen a single time. Its matching antigen is unknown. Here the CDR3 omits its conserved ending phenylalanine or tryptophan, so a read error is the likely source. The sequencing sample was made of sorted CD4+, CD8+, or CD8+CD57+ T cells (not recorded which) from PBMCs. This sequence was found in a human donor with aplastic anemia. V and J are TRBV15 and TRBJ1-2; tentatively, D is TRBD1 (5 bases). CDR3 protein: CATSRENEAKVRGGYTL. The CDR3 nucleotides are TGTGCCACCAGCAGAGAAAACGAGGCCAAGGTGAGGGGTGGCTACACCCTC.